This T cell receptor beta chain was captured in a study of beta chain features in type 1 diabetes. Isolated RNA was reverse transcribed in full, so expressed TCRB transcripts were sequenced. TCRdb's table, derived via immunoSEQ multiplex PCR, lists solely in-frame clones and lacks some. The sample lists about 330,000 clones; approximately 10% were seen once. Study results and limitations: A definitive answer on HLA type influencing TCRB rearrangement was not reached here.

The germline V gene encodes CDR1 SGHDT and CDR2 YYEEEE. The CDR3 is 15 amino acids. Trimming took 2 bases from V and 4 from J; bases not matched to a gene: 4. This clone occurred a few times. Its target is not known. The receptor was isolated from a woman aged 25 to 39 in good health. The chain joins TRBV5-6 to TRBJ1-5; 9 bases agree with TRBD1. What was sequenced was naive CD4+ T cells from blood. CDR3 DNA sequence: TGTGCCAGCAGCTTTGGGACAGGGTTGAATCAGCCCCAGCATTTT. It encodes CASSFGTGLNQPQHF. The variable domain in full, with the rest retrieved from reference TRBV5-6 and TRBJ1-5, is DAGVTQSPTHLIKTRGQQVTLRCSPKSGHDTVSWYQQALGQGPQFIFQYYEEEERQRGNFPDRFSGHQFPNYSSELNVNALLLGDSALYLCASSFGTGLNQPQHFGDGTRLSIL.